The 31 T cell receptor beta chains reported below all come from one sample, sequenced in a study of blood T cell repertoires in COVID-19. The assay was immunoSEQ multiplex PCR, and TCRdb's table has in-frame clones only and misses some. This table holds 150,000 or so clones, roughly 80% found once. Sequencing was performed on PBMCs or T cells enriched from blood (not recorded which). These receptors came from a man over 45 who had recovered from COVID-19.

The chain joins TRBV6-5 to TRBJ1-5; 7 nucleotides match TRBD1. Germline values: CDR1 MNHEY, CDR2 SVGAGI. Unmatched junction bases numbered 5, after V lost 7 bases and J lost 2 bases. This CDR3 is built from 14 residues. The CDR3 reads CASIRGQGNQPQHF. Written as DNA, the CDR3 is TGTGCCAGCATAAGAGGACAGGGCAATCAGCCCCAGCATTTT.

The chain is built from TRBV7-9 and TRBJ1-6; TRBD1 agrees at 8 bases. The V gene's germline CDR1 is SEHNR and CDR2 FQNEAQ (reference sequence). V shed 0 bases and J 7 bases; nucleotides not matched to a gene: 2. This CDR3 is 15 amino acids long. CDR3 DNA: TGTGCCAGCAGCTTAGCAGGACAGGGAAATTCACCCCTCCACTTT. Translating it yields CASSLAGQGNSPLHF. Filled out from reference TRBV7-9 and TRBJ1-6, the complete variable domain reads DTGVSQNPRHKITKRGQNVTFRCDPISEHNRLYWYRQTLGQGPEFLTYFQNEAQLEKSRLLSDRFSAERPKGSFSTLEIQRTEQGDSAMYLCASSLAGQGNSPLHFGNGTRLTVT.

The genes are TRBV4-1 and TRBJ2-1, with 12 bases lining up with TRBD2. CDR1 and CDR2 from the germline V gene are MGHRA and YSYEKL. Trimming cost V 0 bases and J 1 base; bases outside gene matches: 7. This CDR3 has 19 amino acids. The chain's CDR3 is CASSQDRGLAGGSYNEQFF. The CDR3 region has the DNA TGCGCCAGCAGCCAAGATCGAGGGCTAGCGGGGGGGTCCTACAATGAGCAGTTCTTC.

The CDR3, as DNA: TGTGCCAGCAGCCCGACTAGCGGGAGGGTGGATGAGCAGTTCTTC. It yields the protein CASSPTSGRVDEQFF. The chain links TRBV5-4 to TRBJ2-1; 14 bases are shared with TRBD2. CDR1 and CDR2 (germline): SGHNT, YYREEE (reference sequence). V shed 4 bases and J 8 bases; nucleotides not matched to a gene: 5. The CDR3 loop spans 15 amino acids.

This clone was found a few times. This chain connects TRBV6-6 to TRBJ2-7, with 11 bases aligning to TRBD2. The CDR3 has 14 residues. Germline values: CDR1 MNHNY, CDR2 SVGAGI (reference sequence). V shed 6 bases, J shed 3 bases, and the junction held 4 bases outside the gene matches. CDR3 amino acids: CASSQLAGDYEQYF. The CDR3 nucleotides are TGTGCCAGCAGCCAACTAGCGGGGGACTACGAGCAGTACTTC.

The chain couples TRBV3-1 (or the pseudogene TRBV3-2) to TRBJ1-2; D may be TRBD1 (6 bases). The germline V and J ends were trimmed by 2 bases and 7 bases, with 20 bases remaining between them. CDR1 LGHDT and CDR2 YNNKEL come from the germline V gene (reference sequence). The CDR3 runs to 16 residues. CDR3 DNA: TGTGCCAGCAGCCAAAGACAGGCAGGAGTCGGCGGTGGCTACACCTTC. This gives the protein CASSQRQAGVGGGYTF.

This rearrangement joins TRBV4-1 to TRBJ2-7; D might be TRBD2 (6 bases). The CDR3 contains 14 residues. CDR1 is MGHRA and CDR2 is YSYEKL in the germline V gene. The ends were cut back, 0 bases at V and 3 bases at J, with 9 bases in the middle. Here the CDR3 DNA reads TGCGCCAGCAGCCAAGATTGGGGGGTCTACGAGCAGTACTTC. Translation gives CASSQDWGVYEQYF.

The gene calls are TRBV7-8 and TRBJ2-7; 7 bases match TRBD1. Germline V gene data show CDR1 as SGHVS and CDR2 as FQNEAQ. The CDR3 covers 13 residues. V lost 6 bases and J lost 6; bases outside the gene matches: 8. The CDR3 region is CASSSTGAGEQYF. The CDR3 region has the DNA TGTGCCAGCAGTTCCACAGGGGCCGGCGAGCAGTACTTC. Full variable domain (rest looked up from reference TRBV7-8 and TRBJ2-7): GAGVSQSPRYKVAKRGQDVALRCDPISGHVSLFWYQQALGQGPEFLTYFQNEAQLDKSGLPSDRFFAERPEGSVSTLKIQRTQQEDSAVYLCASSSTGAGEQYFGPGTRLTVT.

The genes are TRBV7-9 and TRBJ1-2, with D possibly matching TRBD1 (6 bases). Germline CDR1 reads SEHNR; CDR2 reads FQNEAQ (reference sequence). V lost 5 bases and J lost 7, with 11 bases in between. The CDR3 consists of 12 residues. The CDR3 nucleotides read TGTGCCAGCAGCGTCAAGGGGGTTGGCTACACCTTC. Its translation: CASSVKGVGYTF.

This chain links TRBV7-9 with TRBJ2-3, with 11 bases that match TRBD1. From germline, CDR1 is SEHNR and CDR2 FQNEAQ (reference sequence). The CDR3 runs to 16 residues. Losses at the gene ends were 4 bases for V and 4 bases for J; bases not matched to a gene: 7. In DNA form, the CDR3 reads TGTGCCAGCAGCTATAGCGGGACAGGGGGAGCAGATACGCAGTATTTT. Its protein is CASSYSGTGGADTQYF.

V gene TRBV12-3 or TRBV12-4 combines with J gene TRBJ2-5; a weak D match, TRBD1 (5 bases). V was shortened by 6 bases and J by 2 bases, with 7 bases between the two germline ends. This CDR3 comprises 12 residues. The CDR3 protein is CASRTEQETQYF. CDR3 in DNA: TGTGCCAGCAGGACAGAGCAAGAGACCCAGTACTTC.

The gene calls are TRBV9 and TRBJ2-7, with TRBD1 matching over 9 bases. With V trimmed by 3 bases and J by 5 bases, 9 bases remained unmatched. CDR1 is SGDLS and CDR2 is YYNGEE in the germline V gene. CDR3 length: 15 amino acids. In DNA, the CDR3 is TGTGCCAGCAGCGCTGAGGGACAGGGAAAGGACGAGCAGTACTTC. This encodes CASSAEGQGKDEQYF.

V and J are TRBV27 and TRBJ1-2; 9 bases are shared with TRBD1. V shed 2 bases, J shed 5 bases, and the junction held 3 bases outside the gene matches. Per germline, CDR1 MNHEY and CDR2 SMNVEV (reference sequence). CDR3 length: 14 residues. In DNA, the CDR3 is TGTGCCAGCAGTTTAACAGGGGGCGGGTATGGCTACACCTTC. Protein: CASSLTGGGYGYTF.

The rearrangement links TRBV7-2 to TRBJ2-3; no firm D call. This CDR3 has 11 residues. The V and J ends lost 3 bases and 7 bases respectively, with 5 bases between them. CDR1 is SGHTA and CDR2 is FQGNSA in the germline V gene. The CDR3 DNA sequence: TGTGCCAGCAGCTTCTTAAATACGCAGTATTTT. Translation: CASSFLNTQYF.

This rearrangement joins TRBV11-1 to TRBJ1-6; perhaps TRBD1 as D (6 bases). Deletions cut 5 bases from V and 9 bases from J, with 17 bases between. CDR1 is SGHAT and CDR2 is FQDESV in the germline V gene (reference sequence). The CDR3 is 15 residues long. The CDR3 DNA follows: TGTGCCAGCAGCACTCAAACAGGGTCCGGTTCACCCCTCCACTTT. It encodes CASSTQTGSGSPLHF.

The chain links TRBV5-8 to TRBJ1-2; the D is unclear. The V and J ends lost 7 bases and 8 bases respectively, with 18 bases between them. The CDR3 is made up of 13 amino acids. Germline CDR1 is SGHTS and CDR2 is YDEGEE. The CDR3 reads CASPDPWRWGYTF. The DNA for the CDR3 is TGTGCCAGCCCCGACCCCTGGCGGTGGGGCTACACCTTC.

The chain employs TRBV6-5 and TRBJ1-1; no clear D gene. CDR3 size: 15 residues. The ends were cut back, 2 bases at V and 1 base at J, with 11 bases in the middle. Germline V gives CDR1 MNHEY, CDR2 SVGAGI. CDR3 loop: CASSYLAVPNTEAFF. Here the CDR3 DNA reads TGTGCCAGCAGTTACCTGGCAGTGCCGAACACTGAAGCTTTCTTT.

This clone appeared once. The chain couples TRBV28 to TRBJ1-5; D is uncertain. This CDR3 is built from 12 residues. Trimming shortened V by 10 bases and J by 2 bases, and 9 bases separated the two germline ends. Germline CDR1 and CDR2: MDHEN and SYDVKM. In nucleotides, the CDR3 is TGTGCCACCCGGTCCGGCAATCAGCCCCAGCATTTT. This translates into CATRSGNQPQHF.

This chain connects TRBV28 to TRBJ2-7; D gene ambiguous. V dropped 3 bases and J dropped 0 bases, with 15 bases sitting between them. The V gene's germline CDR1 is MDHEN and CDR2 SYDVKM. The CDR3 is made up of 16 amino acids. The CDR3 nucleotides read TGTGCCAGCAGTTTTAGACTCGCTCGCCTCTCCTACGAGCAGTACTTC. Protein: CASSFRLARLSYEQYF.

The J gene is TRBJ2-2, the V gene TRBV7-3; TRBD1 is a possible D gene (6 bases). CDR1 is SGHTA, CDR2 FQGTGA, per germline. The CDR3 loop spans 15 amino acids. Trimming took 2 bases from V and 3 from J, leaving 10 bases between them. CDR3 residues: CASSLGQGYTGELFF. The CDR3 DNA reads TGTGCCAGCAGCTTAGGGCAGGGGTACACCGGGGAGCTGTTTTTT.

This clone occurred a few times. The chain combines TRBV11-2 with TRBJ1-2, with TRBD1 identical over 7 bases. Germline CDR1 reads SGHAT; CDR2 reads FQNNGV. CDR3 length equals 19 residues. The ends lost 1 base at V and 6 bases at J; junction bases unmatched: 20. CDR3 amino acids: CASSLGYPQGVRFTNGYTF. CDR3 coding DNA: TGTGCCAGCAGCTTAGGCTACCCCCAGGGGGTTCGCTTTACGAATGGCTACACCTTC.

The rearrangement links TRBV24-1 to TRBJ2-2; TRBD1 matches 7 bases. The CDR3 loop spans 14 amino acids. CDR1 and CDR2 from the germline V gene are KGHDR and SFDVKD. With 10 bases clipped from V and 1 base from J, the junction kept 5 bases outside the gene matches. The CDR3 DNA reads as TGTGCCACGAAACGGGACAGGAACACCGGGGAGCTGTTTTTT. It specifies CATKRDRNTGELFF.

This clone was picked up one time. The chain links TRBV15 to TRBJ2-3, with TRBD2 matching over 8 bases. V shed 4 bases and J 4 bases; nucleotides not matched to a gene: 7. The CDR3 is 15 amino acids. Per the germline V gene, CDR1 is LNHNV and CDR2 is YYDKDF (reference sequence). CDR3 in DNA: TGTGCCACCAGCAAAGTAGCGGGGTACGCAGATACGCAGTATTTT. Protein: CATSKVAGYADTQYF.

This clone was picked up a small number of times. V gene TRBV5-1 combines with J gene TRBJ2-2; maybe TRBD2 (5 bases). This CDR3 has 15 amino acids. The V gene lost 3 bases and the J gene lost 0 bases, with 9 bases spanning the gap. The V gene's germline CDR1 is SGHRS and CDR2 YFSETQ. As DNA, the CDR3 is TGCGCCAGCAGCTGGGGAGCAACGAACACCGGGGAGCTGTTTTTT. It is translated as CASSWGATNTGELFF.

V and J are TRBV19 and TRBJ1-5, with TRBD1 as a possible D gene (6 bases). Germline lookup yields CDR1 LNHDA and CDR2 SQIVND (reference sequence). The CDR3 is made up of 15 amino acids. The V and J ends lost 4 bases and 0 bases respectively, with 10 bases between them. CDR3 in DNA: TGTGCCAGTAGTACAGGGGCCAATAGCAATCAGCCCCAGCATTTT. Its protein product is CASSTGANSNQPQHF.

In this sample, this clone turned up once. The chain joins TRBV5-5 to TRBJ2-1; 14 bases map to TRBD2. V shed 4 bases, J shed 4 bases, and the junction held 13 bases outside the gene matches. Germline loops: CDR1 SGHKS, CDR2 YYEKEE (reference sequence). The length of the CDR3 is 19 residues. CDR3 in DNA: TGTGCCAGCAGCGGAACCGGGACTAGCGGGAGAGTAGGGTACAATGAGCAGTTCTTC. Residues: CASSGTGTSGRVGYNEQFF.

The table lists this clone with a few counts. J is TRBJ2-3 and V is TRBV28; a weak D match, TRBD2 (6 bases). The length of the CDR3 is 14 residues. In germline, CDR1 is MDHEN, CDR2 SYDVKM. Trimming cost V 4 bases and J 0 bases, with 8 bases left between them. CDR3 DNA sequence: TGTGCCAGCAGTTCGGCGGGAAGCACAGATACGCAGTATTTT. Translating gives CASSSAGSTDTQYF.

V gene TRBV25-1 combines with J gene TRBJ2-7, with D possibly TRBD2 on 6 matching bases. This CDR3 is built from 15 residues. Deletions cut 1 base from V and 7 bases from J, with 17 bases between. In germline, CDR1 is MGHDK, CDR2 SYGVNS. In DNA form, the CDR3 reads TGTGCCAGCAGTGAATTTCCGGCGGGTGCGGGAGAGCAGTACTTC. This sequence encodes CASSEFPAGAGEQYF.

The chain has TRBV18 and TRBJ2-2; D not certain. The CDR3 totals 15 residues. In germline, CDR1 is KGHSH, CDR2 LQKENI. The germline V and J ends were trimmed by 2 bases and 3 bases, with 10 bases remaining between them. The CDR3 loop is CASSPGQVYTGELFF. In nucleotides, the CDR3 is TGTGCCAGCTCACCAGGCCAGGTGTACACCGGGGAGCTGTTTTTT.

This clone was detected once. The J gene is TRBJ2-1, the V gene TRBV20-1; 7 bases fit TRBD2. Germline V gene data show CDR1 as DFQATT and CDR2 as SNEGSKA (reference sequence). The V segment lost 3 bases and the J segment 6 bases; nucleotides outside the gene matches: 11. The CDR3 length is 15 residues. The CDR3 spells CSASMVAAGLNEQFF. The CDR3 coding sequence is TGCAGTGCTAGTATGGTCGCAGCGGGACTCAATGAGCAGTTCTTC.

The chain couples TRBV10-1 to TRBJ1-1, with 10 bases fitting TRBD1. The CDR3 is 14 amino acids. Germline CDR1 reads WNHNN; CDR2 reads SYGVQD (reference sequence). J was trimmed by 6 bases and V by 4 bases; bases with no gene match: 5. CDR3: CASSATGGSAEAFF. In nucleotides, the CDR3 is TGCGCCAGCAGTGCGACAGGGGGCTCGGCTGAAGCTTTCTTT.